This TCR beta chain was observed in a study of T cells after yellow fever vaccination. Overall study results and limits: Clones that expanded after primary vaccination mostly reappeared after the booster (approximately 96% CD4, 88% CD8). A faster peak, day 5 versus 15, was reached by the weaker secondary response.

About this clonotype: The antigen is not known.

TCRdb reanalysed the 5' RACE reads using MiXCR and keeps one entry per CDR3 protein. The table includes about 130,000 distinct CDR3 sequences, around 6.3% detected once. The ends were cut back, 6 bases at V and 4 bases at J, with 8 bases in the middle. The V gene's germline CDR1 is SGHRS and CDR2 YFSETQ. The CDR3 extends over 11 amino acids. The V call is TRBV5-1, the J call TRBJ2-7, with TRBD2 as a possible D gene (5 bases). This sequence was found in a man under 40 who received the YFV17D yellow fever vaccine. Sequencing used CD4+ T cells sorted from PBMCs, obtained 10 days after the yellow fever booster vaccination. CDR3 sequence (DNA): TGCGCCAGCATGGAGGATTACGAGCAGTACTTC. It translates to CASMEDYEQYF.